This T cell receptor (beta chain) was observed in a study of immune cell composition in non-small cell lung cancer. Study-level points and caveats: Tumour TCR-beta clonality showed no significant link to smoking pack-years. Squamous carcinomas (roughly 80%) more often had tumour-associated clones >0.5% than adenocarcinomas (around 33%). Squamous lung tumours showed higher top 10 clone scores and clonality than adenocarcinomas.

Profiling relied on immunoSEQ multiplex PCR, and the TCRdb table lists in-frame clones only, not all of them. The sample gives 1,500 to 2,000 clones, roughly 79% of which show up once; 3.5% to 5.5% is in the top ten. Frozen unsorted single-cell suspensions supplied the genomic DNA. The sample holds one count of this clone. Its antigen remains unknown. Sequenced material: lung tumor tissue. This TCR was sampled from a human donor with non-small cell lung cancer.

The CDR3 sequence is CASSPRTGNNEKLFF. For the CDR3, the DNA is TGTGCCAGCTCACCACGGACAGGGAATAATGAAAAACTGTTTTTT. The gene calls are TRBV18 and TRBJ1-4; 8 nucleotides line up with TRBD1. The CDR3 contains 15 residues. V lost 1 base to trimming and J lost 4 bases; unmatched junction nucleotides: 2. Germline assignment: CDR1 KGHSH and CDR2 LQKENI.